The present T cell receptor (beta chain) was sequenced within a study of PD-1 blockade in mismatch repair-deficient tumors. Sequencing used immunoSEQ multiplex PCR; TCRdb keeps in-frame clones, though not all of them. Among 20,000 to 25,000 clones listed, approximately 84% were seen once. Trimming shortened V by 4 bases and J by 11 bases, and 11 bases separated the two germline ends. The germline V gene has CDR1 MGHDK and CDR2 SYGVNS. The CDR3 extends over 12 amino acids. The chain employs TRBV25-1 and TRBJ2-2; D gene uncertain. Sequenced here: peripheral blood, sampled 2 weeks after starting pembrolizumab. The sequence derives from an adult with mismatch repair-deficient cancer. CDR3 region: CASSVDRLELFF. In nucleotides, the CDR3 is TGTGCCAGCAGTGTGGACCGTCTAGAGCTGTTTTTT.